This T cell receptor beta chain was identified in a study of CD8+CD57+ T cells in acquired aplastic anemia. Study background: The sorted CD4+ and CD8+ cells yielded an average about 3.3 ug of DNA.

The TCR beta profiling, which covered VDJ combination and CDR3 sequence, was carried out using genomic DNA as the template. TCRdb fed the reads into MiXCR, producing one record per CDR3 protein. Among under 200,000 distinct CDR3 sequences listed, approximately 44% were seen once. Germline values: CDR1 DFQATT, CDR2 SNEGSKA (reference sequence). The CDR3 consists of 15 residues. V lost 0 bases and J 1 base, leaving 10 bases between the germline ends. The sequencing sample was made of sorted CD4+, CD8+, or CD8+CD57+ T cells (not recorded which) from PBMCs. The TCR comes from a human donor in good health. This chain uses TRBV20-1 with TRBJ2-1, with D perhaps matching TRBD1 (5 bases). The CDR3 sequence: CSARDLAGSYNEQFF. CDR3 DNA sequence: TGCAGTGCTAGAGATTTGGCAGGGTCCTACAATGAGCAGTTCTTC.